What follows describes a single T cell receptor beta chain. Its antigen is as yet unknown. Data came from immunoSEQ multiplex PCR; TCRdb stores just in-frame clones and leaves some out. The sample includes millions of clones, about 95% of them seen just once. The data belong to a study of shared clonotypes between healthy human individuals. The study's findings and limits: Clonotype sharing among donors likely depends on sequencing depth.

It was CD45RO-negative cells, positively selected for CCR7, that made up naive CD8 cells, with terminally differentiated effector memory CD45RA+ cells excluded. Sequenced: naive CD8+ T cells sorted from blood. This clonotype originated in a man aged 18 to 35 in good health.

The CDR3 region is CAISEETLDTGANVLTF. CDR3 bases: TGTGCCATCAGTGAGGAAACCCTTGATACTGGGGCCAACGTCCTGACTTTC. This chain uses TRBV10-3 with TRBJ2-6; no reliable D call. The CDR3 covers 17 residues. The germline V and J ends were trimmed by 2 bases and 2 bases, with 13 bases remaining between them. Germline assignment: CDR1 ENHRY and CDR2 SYGVKD.